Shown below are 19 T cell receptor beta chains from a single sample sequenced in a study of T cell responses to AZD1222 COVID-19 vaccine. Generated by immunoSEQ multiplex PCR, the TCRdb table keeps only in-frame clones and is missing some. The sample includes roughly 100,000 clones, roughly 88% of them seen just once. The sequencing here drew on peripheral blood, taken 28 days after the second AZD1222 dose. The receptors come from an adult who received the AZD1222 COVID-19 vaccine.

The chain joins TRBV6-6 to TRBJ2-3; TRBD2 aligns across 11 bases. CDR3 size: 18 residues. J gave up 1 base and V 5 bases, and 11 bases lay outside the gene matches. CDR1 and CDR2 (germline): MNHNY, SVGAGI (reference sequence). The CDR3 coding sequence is TGTGCCAGCAGTCTCTGGGCTAGCGGGGGGCGGGGCACAGATACGCAGTATTTT. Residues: CASSLWASGGRGTDTQYF.

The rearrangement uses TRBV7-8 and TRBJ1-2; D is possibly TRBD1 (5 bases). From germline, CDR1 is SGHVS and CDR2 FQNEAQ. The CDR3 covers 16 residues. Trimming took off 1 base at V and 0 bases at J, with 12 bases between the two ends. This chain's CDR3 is CASSLGVGGANYGYTF. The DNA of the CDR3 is TGTGCCAGCAGCTTAGGAGTGGGGGGAGCTAACTATGGCTACACCTTC.

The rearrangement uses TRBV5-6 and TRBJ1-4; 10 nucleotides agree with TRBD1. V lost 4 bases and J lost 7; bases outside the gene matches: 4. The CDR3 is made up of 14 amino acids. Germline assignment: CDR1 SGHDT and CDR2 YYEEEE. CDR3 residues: CASSLRDRGEKLFF. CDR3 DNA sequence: TGTGCCAGCAGCCTCCGGGACAGGGGTGAAAAACTGTTTTTT.

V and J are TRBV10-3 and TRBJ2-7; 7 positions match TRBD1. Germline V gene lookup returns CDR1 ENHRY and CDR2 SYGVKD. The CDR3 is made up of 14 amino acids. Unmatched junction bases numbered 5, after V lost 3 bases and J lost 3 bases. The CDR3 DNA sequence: TGTGCCATCAGTGATTCCACAGGGGACTACGAGCAGTACTTC. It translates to CAISDSTGDYEQYF.

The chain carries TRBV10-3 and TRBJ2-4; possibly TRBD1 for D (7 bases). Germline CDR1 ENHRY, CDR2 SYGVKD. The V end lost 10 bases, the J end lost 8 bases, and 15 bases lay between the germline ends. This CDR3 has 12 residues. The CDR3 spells CASSGDSHIQYF. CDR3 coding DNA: TGTGCCAGCTCGGGGGACAGTCACATTCAGTACTTC.

CDR3 residues: CASSQETFWQNSPLHF. CDR3 DNA sequence: TGTGCCAGCAGCCAAGAAACATTTTGGCAAAATTCACCCCTCCACTTT. This sequence joins TRBV3-1 (or the pseudogene TRBV3-2) and TRBJ1-6; D unclear. Germline CDR1 LGHDT, CDR2 YNNKEL (reference sequence). The CDR3 extends over 16 amino acids. Trimming shortened V by 0 bases and J by 7 bases, and 13 bases separated the two germline ends.

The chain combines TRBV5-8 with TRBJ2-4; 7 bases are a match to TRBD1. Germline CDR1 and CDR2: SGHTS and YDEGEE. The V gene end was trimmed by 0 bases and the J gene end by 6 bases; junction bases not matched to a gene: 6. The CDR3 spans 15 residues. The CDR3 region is CASSLAPGQLNIQYF. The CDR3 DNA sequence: TGTGCCAGCAGCTTGGCCCCGGGACAGCTAAACATTCAGTACTTC.

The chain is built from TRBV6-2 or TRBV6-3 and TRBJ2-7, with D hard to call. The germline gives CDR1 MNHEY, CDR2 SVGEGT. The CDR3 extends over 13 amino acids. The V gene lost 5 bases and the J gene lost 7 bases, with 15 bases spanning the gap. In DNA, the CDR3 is TGTGCCAGCAGTCAACGAATTCTGCGGGAGCAGTACTTC. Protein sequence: CASSQRILREQYF.

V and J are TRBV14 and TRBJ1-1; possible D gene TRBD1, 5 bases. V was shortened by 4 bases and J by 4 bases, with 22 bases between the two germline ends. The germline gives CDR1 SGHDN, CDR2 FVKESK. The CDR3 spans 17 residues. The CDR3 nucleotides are TGTGCCAGCAGCCCCGGCTGGGCGGCGGGGCTGGGCACTGAAGCTTTCTTT. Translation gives CASSPGWAAGLGTEAFF.

In nucleotides, the CDR3 is TGTGCCAGTAGTATGGGACGTTTCAGGTTGAACACTGAAGCTTTCTTT. Translated, it gives CASSMGRFRLNTEAFF. The gene calls are TRBV19 and TRBJ1-1; D might be TRBD1 (5 bases). V was pared by 3 bases and J by 0 bases, with 14 bases between. The V gene's germline CDR1 is LNHDA and CDR2 SQIVND (reference sequence). This CDR3 has 16 residues.

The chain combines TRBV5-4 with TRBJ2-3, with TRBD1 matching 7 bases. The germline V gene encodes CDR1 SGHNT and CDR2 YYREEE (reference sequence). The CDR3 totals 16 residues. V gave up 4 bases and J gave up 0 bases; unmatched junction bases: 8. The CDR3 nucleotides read TGTGCCAGCAGCAGTTACAGGGGCCTTAGCACAGATACGCAGTATTTT. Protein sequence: CASSSYRGLSTDTQYF.

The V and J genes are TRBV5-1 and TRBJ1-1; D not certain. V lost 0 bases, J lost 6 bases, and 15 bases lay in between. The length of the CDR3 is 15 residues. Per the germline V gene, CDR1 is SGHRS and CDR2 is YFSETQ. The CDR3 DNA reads TGCGCCAGCAGCTTGGATTTGCAACTACCGCCTGAAGCTTTCTTT. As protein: CASSLDLQLPPEAFF.

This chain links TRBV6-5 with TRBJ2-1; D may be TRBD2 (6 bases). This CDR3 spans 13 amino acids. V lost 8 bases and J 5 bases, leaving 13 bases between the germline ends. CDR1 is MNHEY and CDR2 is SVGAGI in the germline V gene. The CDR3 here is CASGLAAHNEQFF. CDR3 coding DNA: TGTGCCAGCGGATTAGCGGCACACAATGAGCAGTTCTTC.

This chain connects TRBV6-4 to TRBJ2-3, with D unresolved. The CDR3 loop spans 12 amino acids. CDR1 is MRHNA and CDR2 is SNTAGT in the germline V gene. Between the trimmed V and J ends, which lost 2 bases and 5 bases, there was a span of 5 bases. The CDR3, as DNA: TGTGCCAGCAGTGACCCGCGAGATACGCAGTATTTT. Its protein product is CASSDPRDTQYF.

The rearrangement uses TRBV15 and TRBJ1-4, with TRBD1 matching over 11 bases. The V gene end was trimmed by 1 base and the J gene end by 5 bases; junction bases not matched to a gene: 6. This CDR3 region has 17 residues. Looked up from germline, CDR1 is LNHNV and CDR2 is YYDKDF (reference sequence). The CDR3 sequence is CATSRGRGQGANEKLFF. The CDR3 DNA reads TGTGCCACCAGCAGAGGGAGAGGACAGGGGGCCAATGAAAAACTGTTTTTT.

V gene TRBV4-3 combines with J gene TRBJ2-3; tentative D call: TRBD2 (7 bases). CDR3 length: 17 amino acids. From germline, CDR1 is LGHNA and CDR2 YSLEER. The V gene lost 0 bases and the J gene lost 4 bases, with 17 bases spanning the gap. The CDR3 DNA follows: TGCGCCAGCAGCCAAGATCTGGGGGGGGGCCCCGCAGATACGCAGTATTTT. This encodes CASSQDLGGGPADTQYF.

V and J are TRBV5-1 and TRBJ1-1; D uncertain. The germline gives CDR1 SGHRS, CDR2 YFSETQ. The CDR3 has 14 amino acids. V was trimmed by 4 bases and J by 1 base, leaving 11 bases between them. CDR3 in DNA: TGCGCCAGCAGCAAACAGCGGCGGAACACTGAAGCTTTCTTT. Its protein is CASSKQRRNTEAFF.

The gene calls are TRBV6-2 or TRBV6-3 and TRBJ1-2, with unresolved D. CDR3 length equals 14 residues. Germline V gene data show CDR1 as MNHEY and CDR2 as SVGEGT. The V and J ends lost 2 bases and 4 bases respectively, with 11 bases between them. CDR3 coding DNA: TGTGCCAGCAGTTACGATGGGGTGACCTATGGCTACACCTTC. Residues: CASSYDGVTYGYTF.

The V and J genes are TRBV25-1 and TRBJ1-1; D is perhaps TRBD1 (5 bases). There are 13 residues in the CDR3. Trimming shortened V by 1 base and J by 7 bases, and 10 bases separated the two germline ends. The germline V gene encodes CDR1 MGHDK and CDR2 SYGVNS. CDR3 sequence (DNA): TGTGCCAGCAGTGAATGGGGCAGCCTTGAAGCTTTCTTT. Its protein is CASSEWGSLEAFF.